One and the same sample provided the 21 T cell receptor beta chains below, sequenced in a study of blood T cell repertoires in COVID-19. Clones were sequenced by immunoSEQ multiplex PCR, and TCRdb holds only the in-frame ones, with some missing. The sample yields 150,000 or so clones, 87% seen once. Sequencing input: PBMCs or T cells enriched from blood (not recorded which). The receptors here all came from a woman in her thirties or forties who had been exposed to COVID-19.

J is TRBJ1-6 and V is TRBV4-1; 10 positions agree with TRBD1. The CDR3 is 16 residues long. The V gene's germline CDR1 is MGHRA and CDR2 YSYEKL. The junction had 11 bases not matched to a gene; V was cut back by 2 bases and J by 13 bases. CDR3 in amino acids: CASSQTRDRGERPLHF. CDR3 coding DNA: TGCGCCAGCAGCCAAACCCGGGACAGGGGTGAAAGGCCCCTCCACTTT.

The chain combines TRBV2 with TRBJ2-7; no reliable D call. CDR1 SNHLY and CDR2 FYNNEI come from the germline V gene. The length of the CDR3 is 13 residues. V lost 3 bases and J lost 1, with 7 bases in between. The CDR3 reads CASSDDFSYEQYF. The CDR3 DNA follows: TGTGCCAGCAGTGACGACTTTTCCTACGAGCAGTACTTC.

This chain joins TRBV18 and TRBJ1-5; D unclear. This CDR3 contains 15 residues. The V and J ends lost 0 bases and 3 bases respectively, with 9 bases between them. In germline, CDR1 is KGHSH, CDR2 LQKENI. CDR3 protein: CASSPPEAFNQPQHF. DNA for the CDR3: TGTGCCAGCTCACCACCGGAGGCCTTCAATCAGCCCCAGCATTTT.

J is TRBJ2-7 and V is TRBV4-3, with a tentative D call TRBD2 (5 bases). The CDR3 length is 15 residues. The germline V gene has CDR1 LGHNA and CDR2 YSLEER. The V end lost 0 bases, the J end lost 3 bases, and 12 bases lay between the germline ends. The CDR3 DNA sequence: TGCGCCAGCAGCCAAGATTCGGGGAATTTCTACGAGCAGTACTTC. It translates to CASSQDSGNFYEQYF.

This chain joins TRBV19 and TRBJ2-5, with a weak D call TRBD2 (6 bases). Looked up from germline, CDR1 is LNHDA and CDR2 is SQIVND (reference sequence). The V end lost 9 bases, the J end lost 0 bases, and 8 bases lay between the germline ends. This CDR3 has 12 residues. CDR3: CASGGYQETQYF. DNA for the CDR3: TGTGCCAGCGGGGGTTACCAAGAGACCCAGTACTTC.

The chain combines TRBV19 with TRBJ1-1, with TRBD1 identical over 10 bases. Germline loops: CDR1 LNHDA, CDR2 SQIVND (reference sequence). The CDR3 spans 13 residues. Unmatched junction bases numbered 5, after V lost 9 bases and J lost 4 bases. In nucleotides, the CDR3 is TGTGCCAGCTGGGGACAGGGGAGCACTGAAGCTTTCTTT. This encodes CASWGQGSTEAFF.

The chain carries TRBV6-1 and TRBJ1-1; 11 positions agree with TRBD1. In germline, CDR1 is MNHNS, CDR2 SASEGT. CDR3 size: 14 residues. With 3 bases clipped from V and 11 bases from J, the junction kept 8 bases outside the gene matches. In DNA, the CDR3 is TGTGCCAGCAGTGAGGGGGACAGGGGGTTAGGGGCTTTCTTT. This sequence encodes CASSEGDRGLGAFF.

This clone appeared a single time. The V gene is TRBV11-2, the J gene TRBJ2-3; TRBD2 matches at 9 bases. The CDR3 is 16 residues long. J was trimmed by 3 bases and V by 1 base; bases with no gene match: 5. Germline values: CDR1 SGHAT, CDR2 FQNNGV. CDR3 loop: CASSLGAGGPTDTQYF. The CDR3 bases are TGTGCCAGCAGCTTAGGGGCGGGAGGGCCAACAGATACGCAGTATTTT. The variable domain in full, completed from reference TRBV11-2 and TRBJ2-3, reads EAGVAQSPRYKIIEKRQSVAFWCNPISGHATLYWYQQILGQGPKLLIQFQNNGVVDDSQLPKDRFSAERLKGVDSTLKIQPAKLEDSAVYLCASSLGAGGPTDTQYFGPGTRLTVL.

The genes are TRBV9 and TRBJ1-5; a possible D gene is TRBD1 (6 bases). In germline, CDR1 is SGDLS, CDR2 YYNGEE. The V end lost 1 base, the J end lost 5 bases, and 13 bases lay between the germline ends. This CDR3 is built from 15 residues. This chain's CDR3 is CASSVMDSTDQPQHF. In nucleotides, the CDR3 is TGTGCCAGCAGCGTAATGGACAGTACAGATCAGCCCCAGCATTTT.

In DNA form, the CDR3 reads TGTGCCAGCAGCTCCGGACACGGAGTCGAGTACAATGAGCAGTTCTTC. It yields the protein CASSSGHGVEYNEQFF. This chain uses TRBV7-2 with TRBJ2-1; TRBD1 might be the D (5 bases). Germline lookup yields CDR1 SGHTA and CDR2 FQGNSA. V shed 4 bases and J shed 4 bases, with 17 bases lying between them. CDR3 length: 16 residues. Drawing the rest from reference TRBV7-2 and TRBJ2-1, the complete variable domain is GAGVSQSPSNKVTEKGKDVELRCDPISGHTALYWYRQSLGQGLEFLIYFQGNSAPDKSGLPSDRFSAERTGGSVSTLTIQRTQQEDSAVYLCASSSGHGVEYNEQFFGPGTRLTVL.

J is TRBJ2-7 and V is TRBV4-2; D is possibly TRBD2 (6 bases). CDR1 and CDR2 from the germline V gene are LGHNA and YNFKEQ. The CDR3 runs 14 residues. V was shortened by 4 bases and J by 0 bases, with 10 bases between the two germline ends. The CDR3 DNA reads TGTGCCAGCAGCCTCCGGACTAACTCCTACGAGCAGTACTTC. Its translation is CASSLRTNSYEQYF.

The chain links TRBV27 to TRBJ2-5; TRBD1 matches 9 bases. Germline V lookup: CDR1 MNHEY, CDR2 SMNVEV (reference sequence). V was pared by 2 bases and J by 1 base, with 2 bases of the junction left unmatched. This CDR3 has 15 amino acids. The CDR3 DNA reads as TGTGCCAGCAGTTTAGGGACAGGGCTCCAAGAGACCCAGTACTTC. As protein: CASSLGTGLQETQYF.

This chain's CDR3 is CASSPPAGGIEAFF. The CDR3 DNA follows: TGTGCCAGCTCACCACCCGCGGGGGGCATTGAAGCTTTCTTT. This sequence joins TRBV18 and TRBJ1-1; a weak D match, TRBD1 (6 bases). This CDR3 comprises 14 residues. The ends were cut back, 0 bases at V and 7 bases at J, with 12 bases in the middle. CDR1 is KGHSH, CDR2 LQKENI, per germline.

CDR3 sequence reads: CASSPGSGKQTFSGANVLTF. The CDR3 DNA follows: TGTGCCAGCAGCCCCGGGAGCGGTAAGCAGACGTTCTCTGGGGCCAACGTCCTGACTTTC. The chain has TRBV7-3 and TRBJ2-6, with D maybe TRBD2 (6 bases). The CDR3 consists of 20 residues. Germline CDR1 reads SGHTA; CDR2 reads FQGTGA. The germline V and J ends were trimmed by 5 bases and 0 bases, with 23 bases remaining between them.

The chain is built from TRBV3-1 (or the pseudogene TRBV3-2) and TRBJ1-1; D might be TRBD1 (6 bases). Looked up from germline, CDR1 is LGHDT and CDR2 is YNNKEL (reference sequence). The CDR3 is made up of 15 amino acids. V was cut by 0 bases and J by 5 bases, with 13 bases left in between. The CDR3 nucleotides are TGTGCCAGCAGCCAAGAAAAGTCAGGGGCTACTGAAGCTTTCTTT. Translating gives CASSQEKSGATEAFF.

The gene calls are TRBV5-4 and TRBJ2-5; 9 bases are a match to TRBD2. Losses at the gene ends were 0 bases for V and 5 bases for J; bases not matched to a gene: 8. The CDR3 is 16 amino acids. Germline-derived CDR1 and CDR2 are SGHNT and YYREEE (reference sequence). The CDR3 coding sequence is TGTGCCAGCAGCTTGGGTGGGACTAGCCCTAGGGAGACCCAGTACTTC. Amino acid sequence: CASSLGGTSPRETQYF. Looking up the rest from reference TRBV5-4 and TRBJ2-5 gives the full variable domain: ETGVTQSPTHLIKTRGQQVTLRCSSQSGHNTVSWYQQALGQGPQFIFQYYREEENGRGNFPPRFSGLQFPNYSSELNVNALELDDSALYLCASSLGGTSPRETQYFGPGTRLLVL.

The chain uses TRBV12-3 or TRBV12-4 and TRBJ1-1; no reliable D call. There are 11 residues in the CDR3. V lost 8 bases, J lost 0 bases, and 4 bases lay in between. The CDR3 sequence is CASRLNTEAFF. In nucleotides, the CDR3 is TGTGCCAGCCGTCTGAACACTGAAGCTTTCTTT.

The chain couples TRBV5-1 to TRBJ1-4; D uncertain. Deletions cut 4 bases from V and 6 bases from J, with 10 bases between. CDR1 and CDR2 (germline): SGHRS, YFSETQ. This CDR3 spans 13 amino acids. The DNA for the CDR3 is TGCGCCAGCAGCGGGGAGTTACATGAAAAACTGTTTTTT. Its translation is CASSGELHEKLFF.

A single count supports this clone. The chain is built from TRBV5-1 and TRBJ1-2; TRBD1 matches at 7 bases. J was trimmed by 3 bases and V by 2 bases; bases with no gene match: 1. This CDR3 region has 13 residues. CDR1 is SGHRS, CDR2 YFSETQ, per germline. CDR3 protein: CASSFTGDYGYTF. In DNA form, the CDR3 reads TGCGCCAGCAGCTTTACAGGGGACTATGGCTACACCTTC.

This rearrangement joins TRBV29-1 to TRBJ2-3, with D possibly being TRBD1 (8 bases). The CDR3 contains 11 residues. The germline gives CDR1 SQVTM, CDR2 ANQGSEA. Trimming removed 7 bases from V and 9 bases from J, with 14 bases in between. The CDR3 coding sequence is TGCAGCGGCGAACAGGGGGGGACGCAGTATTTT. Translating gives CSGEQGGTQYF.

The chain uses TRBV3-1 (or the pseudogene TRBV3-2) and TRBJ2-3; 9 bases fit TRBD2. CDR1 LGHDT and CDR2 YNNKEL come from the germline V gene (reference sequence). V lost 7 bases, J lost 6 bases, and 11 bases stayed unmatched. This CDR3 contains 15 residues. CDR3 coding DNA: TGTGCCAGCAAGCCTAGCGGGGAGCGTCGGGATACGCAGTATTTT. Amino acids: CASKPSGERRDTQYF.